This TCR beta chain was captured by sequencing in a study of T cells in Graves' hyperthyroidism and ophthalmopathy. Study outcomes and limitations: Ophthalmopathy was distinguished from stable hyperthyroidism by 13 V-J signatures.

This clonotype has ten or more counts. Its cognate antigen is unknown. What was amplified from RNA transcripts were TCR beta CDR3 regions. The study used the HTBI primer set for a first-round RT-PCR of the TCR CDR3. Via MiXCR, TCRdb re-called the multiplex PCR reads, giving one row per CDR3 protein. Among 530,000 or so distinct CDR3 sequences listed, 24% were seen once. The receptor was isolated from a woman aged 25 to 45 with Graves' ophthalmopathy. The sequencing sample was made of blood.

The CDR3 sequence: CASSIHATRPAGHGYTF. In nucleotides, the CDR3 is TGTGCCAGTAGTATACATGCTACCCGGCCGGCGGGCCATGGCTACACCTTC. The chain joins TRBV19 to TRBJ1-2; D not certain. The germline gives CDR1 LNHDA, CDR2 SQIVND (reference sequence). The CDR3 consists of 17 residues. V was trimmed by 2 bases and J by 6 bases, leaving 22 bases between them. Complete variable domain (other parts from reference TRBV19 and TRBJ1-2): DGGITQSPKYLFRKEGQNVTLSCEQNLNHDAMYWYRQDPGQGLRLIYYSQIVNDFQKGDIAEGYSVSREKKESFPLTVTSAQKNPTAFYLCASSIHATRPAGHGYTFGSGTRLTVV.